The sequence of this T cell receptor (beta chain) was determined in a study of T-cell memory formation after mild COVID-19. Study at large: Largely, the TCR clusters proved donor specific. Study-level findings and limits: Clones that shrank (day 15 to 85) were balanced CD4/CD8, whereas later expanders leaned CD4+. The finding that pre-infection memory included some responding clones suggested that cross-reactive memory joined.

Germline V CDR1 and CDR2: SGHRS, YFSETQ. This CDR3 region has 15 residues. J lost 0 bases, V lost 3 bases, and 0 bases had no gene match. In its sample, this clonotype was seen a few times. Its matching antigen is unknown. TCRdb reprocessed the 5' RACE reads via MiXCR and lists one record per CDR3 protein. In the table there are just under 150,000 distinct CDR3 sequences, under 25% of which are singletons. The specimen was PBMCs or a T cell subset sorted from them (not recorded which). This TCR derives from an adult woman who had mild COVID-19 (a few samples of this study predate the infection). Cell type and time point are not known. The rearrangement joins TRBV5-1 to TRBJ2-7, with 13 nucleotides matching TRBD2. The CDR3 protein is CASSWTSGSSYEQYF. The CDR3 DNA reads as TGCGCCAGCAGCTGGACTAGCGGGAGCTCCTACGAGCAGTACTTC.